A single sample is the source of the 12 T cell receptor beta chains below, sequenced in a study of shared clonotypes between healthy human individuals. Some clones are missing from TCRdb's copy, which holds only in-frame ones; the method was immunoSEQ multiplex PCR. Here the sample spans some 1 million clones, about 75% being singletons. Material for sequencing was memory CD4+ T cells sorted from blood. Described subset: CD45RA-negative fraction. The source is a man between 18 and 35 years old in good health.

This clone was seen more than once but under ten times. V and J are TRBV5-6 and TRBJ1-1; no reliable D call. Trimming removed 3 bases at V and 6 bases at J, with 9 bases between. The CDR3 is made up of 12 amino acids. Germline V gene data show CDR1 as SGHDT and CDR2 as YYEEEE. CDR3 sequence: CASSYLTAEAFF. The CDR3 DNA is TGTGCCAGCAGCTACCTCACAGCTGAAGCTTTCTTT.

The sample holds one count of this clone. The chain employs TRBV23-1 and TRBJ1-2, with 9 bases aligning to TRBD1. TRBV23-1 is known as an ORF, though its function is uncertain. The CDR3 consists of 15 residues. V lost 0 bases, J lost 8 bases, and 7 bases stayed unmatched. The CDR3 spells CASSQSVGQGRGYTF. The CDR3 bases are TGCGCCAGCAGTCAATCGGTGGGACAGGGACGGGGCTACACCTTC.

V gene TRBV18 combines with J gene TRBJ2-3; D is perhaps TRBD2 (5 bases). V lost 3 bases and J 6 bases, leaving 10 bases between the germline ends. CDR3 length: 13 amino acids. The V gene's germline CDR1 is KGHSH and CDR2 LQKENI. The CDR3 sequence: CASSPGIADTQYF. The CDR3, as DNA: TGTGCCAGCTCACCCGGTATAGCGGATACGCAGTATTTT.

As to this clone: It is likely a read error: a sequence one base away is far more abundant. The CDR3 protein is CASRGQGMTEAFF. DNA of the CDR3: TGTGCCAGCAGAGGACAGGGGATGACTGAAGCTTTCTTT. The chain carries TRBV2 and TRBJ1-1; 9 positions match TRBD1. Germline trimming cut 6 bases from V and 5 bases from J; bases unmatched to any gene: 4. This CDR3 is built from 13 residues. Germline values: CDR1 SNHLY, CDR2 FYNNEI.

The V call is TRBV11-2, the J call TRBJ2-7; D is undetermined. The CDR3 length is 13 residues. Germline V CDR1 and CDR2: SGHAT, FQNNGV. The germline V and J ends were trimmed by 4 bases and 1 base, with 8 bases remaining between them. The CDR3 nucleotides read TGTGCCAGCAGCTATCTTACATCCTACGAGCAGTACTTC. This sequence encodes CASSYLTSYEQYF.

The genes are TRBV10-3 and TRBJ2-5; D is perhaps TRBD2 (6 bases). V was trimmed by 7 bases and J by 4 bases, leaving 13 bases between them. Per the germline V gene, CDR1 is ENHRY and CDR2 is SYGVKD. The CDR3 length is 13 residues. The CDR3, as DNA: TGTGCCATCACCGCCCCGGGGGTAGAGACCCAGTACTTC. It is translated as CAITAPGVETQYF.

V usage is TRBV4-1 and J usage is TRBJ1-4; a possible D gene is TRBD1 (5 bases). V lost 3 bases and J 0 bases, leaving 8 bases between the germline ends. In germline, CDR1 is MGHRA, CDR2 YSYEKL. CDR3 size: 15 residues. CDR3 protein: CASSQGDATNEKLFF. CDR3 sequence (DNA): TGCGCCAGCAGCCAGGGGGATGCAACTAATGAAAAACTGTTTTTT.

CDR3 region: CASSPRAAGFEQYF. The CDR3 nucleotides are TGTGCCAGTAGTCCCCGAGCGGCGGGATTCGAGCAGTACTTC. The rearrangement links TRBV19 to TRBJ2-7; possible D gene TRBD2, 6 bases. Trimming took off 5 bases at V and 6 bases at J, with 17 bases between the two ends. This CDR3 comprises 14 residues. From germline, CDR1 is LNHDA and CDR2 SQIVND (reference sequence).

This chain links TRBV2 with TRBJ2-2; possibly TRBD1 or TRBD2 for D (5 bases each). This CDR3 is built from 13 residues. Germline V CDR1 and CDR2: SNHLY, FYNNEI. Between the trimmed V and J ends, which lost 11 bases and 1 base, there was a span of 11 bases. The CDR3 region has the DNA TGTGCCGGGGGACGGGGGAACACCGGGGAGCTGTTTTTT. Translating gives CAGGRGNTGELFF.

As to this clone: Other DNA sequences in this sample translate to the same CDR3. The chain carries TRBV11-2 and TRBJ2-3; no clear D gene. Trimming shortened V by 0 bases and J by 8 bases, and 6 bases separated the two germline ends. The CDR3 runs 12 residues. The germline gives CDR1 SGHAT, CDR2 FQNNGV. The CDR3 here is CASSLDGRTQYF. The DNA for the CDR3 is TGTGCCAGCAGCTTAGATGGGCGTACGCAGTATTTT.

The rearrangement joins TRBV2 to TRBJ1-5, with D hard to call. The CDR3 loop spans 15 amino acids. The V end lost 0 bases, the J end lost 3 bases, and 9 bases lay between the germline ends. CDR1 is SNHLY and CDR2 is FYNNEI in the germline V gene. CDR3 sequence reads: CASSEAPGINQPQHF. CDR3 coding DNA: TGTGCCAGCAGTGAAGCGCCGGGGATCAATCAGCCCCAGCATTTT.

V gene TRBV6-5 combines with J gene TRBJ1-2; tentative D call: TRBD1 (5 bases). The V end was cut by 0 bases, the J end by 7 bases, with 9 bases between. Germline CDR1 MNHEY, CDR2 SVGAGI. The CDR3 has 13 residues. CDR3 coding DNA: TGTGCCAGCAGTTACTCGGTCCAGGGTGGCTACACCTTC. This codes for CASSYSVQGGYTF.